These 15 T cell receptor beta chains originate from one sample sequenced in a study of CXCR3-negative and CXCR3-positive naive CD8 T cells. The study, taken as a whole, reports: Compared with CXCR3-negative naive cells, CXCR3-positive naive cells showed more hydrophobic TRB CDR3s.

No antigen has been assigned to these receptors. 5' RACE with UMI labels generated the TRB cDNA libraries. TCRdb reanalyzed the 5' RACE reads, giving one entry per CDR3 protein sequence and no DNA. The sample has some 99,000 distinct CDR3 sequences. Source material: naive CXCR3+ CD8+ T cells from blood. Described subset: CD45RO-CCR7+CD27+CD95- naive CD8+ T cells expressing CXCR3 (TNR3+). Receptors were obtained from a human donor in good health. Some clones in this sample may be carry-over from other donors' samples.

The J gene is TRBJ2-3, the V gene TRBV29-1; the D call of TRBD1 rests on TCRdb alone, since no DNA is present to check it. Germline assignment: CDR1 SQVTM and CDR2 ANQGSEA. The CDR3 spans 16 residues. The CDR3 region is CSVGPIMGGDTDTQYF.

The chain employs TRBV9 and TRBJ2-3; TCRdb's D call of TRBD1 is untestable without DNA. Germline V gene lookup returns CDR1 SGDLS and CDR2 YYNGEE. This CDR3 contains 16 residues. The CDR3 spells CASSDQGRGSTDTQYF.

V and J are TRBV27 and TRBJ2-1. Germline V CDR1 and CDR2: MNHEY, SMNVEV (reference sequence). The CDR3 is made up of 13 amino acids. CDR3: CASSLSVRNEQFF.

This chain uses TRBV28 with TRBJ2-3; TCRdb calls TRBD2, which cannot be checked without DNA. The germline V gene has CDR1 MDHEN and CDR2 SYDVKM. There are 17 residues in the CDR3. CDR3 loop: CASSYLGTSGSGDTQYF.

The rearrangement uses TRBV6-5 and TRBJ2-7; TCRdb names TRBD1, which stays unverified in the absence of DNA. CDR3 size: 15 residues. The germline V gene has CDR1 MNHEY and CDR2 SVGAGI. The CDR3 region is CASSQLTRTLYEQYF.

The chain carries TRBV12-3 or TRBV12-4 and TRBJ2-7; TCRdb returns TRBD1, unconfirmable since there is no DNA. The CDR3 has 15 amino acids. The CDR3: CASSLAPGQGYEQYF.

This rearrangement joins TRBV28 to TRBJ1-5. The CDR3 runs to 19 residues. Germline assignment: CDR1 MDHEN and CDR2 SYDVKM. The CDR3 loop reads CASSLLERGRWDSNQPQHF.

This rearrangement joins TRBV11-2 to TRBJ2-5; the D call from TCRdb, TRBD1, cannot be confirmed without DNA. CDR1 and CDR2 from the germline V gene are SGHAT and FQNNGV. The CDR3 is 15 residues long. This CDR3 is CASSLSRGGQETQYF.

The chain recombines TRBV9 with TRBJ2-5; TCRdb returns TRBD1, unconfirmable since there is no DNA. Germline loops: CDR1 SGDLS, CDR2 YYNGEE. The CDR3 runs 15 residues. CDR3 protein: CASSADLAGMETQYF.

The J gene is TRBJ2-2, the V gene TRBV7-9; TCRdb's assignment of TRBD1 cannot be checked, as there is no DNA. The CDR3 contains 13 residues. The germline gives CDR1 SEHNR, CDR2 FQNEAQ (reference sequence). CDR3 loop: CASSGGYTGELFF.

Here the CDR3 reads CASSQVAGELFF. The chain couples TRBV6-5 to TRBJ2-2. CDR1 and CDR2 (germline): MNHEY, SVGAGI. This CDR3 has 12 residues.

The CDR3 region is CAIREPGDYTLNTEAFF. This sequence joins TRBV10-3 and TRBJ1-1. CDR3 size: 17 residues. Germline V lookup: CDR1 ENHRY, CDR2 SYGVKD.

The chain has TRBV12-3 or TRBV12-4 and TRBJ2-5; absent DNA, TCRdb's TRBD1 call cannot be checked. The CDR3 length is 15 residues. The CDR3 loop reads CASSSPPSGEETQYF.

The CDR3 reads CASSGDSANTGELFF. This sequence joins TRBV28 and TRBJ2-2; the TRBD1 assignment by TCRdb is unverifiable without DNA. CDR1 is MDHEN, CDR2 SYDVKM, per germline. CDR3 length: 15 residues.

V gene TRBV20-1 combines with J gene TRBJ2-7. Germline V gene sequence: CDR1 DFQATT, CDR2 SNEGSKA (reference sequence). The CDR3 covers 13 residues. CDR3 in amino acids: CSARASGSYEQYF.